The 13 T cell receptor beta chains presented below share a single source sample, sequenced in a study of T-cell memory formation after mild COVID-19. MiXCR, run by TCRdb on the 5' RACE reads, gives a single entry per CDR3 protein. The sample lists about 250,000 distinct CDR3 sequences; over 15% were seen once. The sample taken for sequencing was PBMCs or a T cell subset sorted from them (not recorded which). The receptor source for this set is an adult woman who had mild COVID-19 (a few samples of this study predate the infection). Cell type and time point are not known.

This clonotype turned up a few times. V gene TRBV10-3 combines with J gene TRBJ2-1; the D is unclear. Germline CDR1 reads ENHRY; CDR2 reads SYGVKD. Deletions cut 2 bases from V and 3 bases from J, with 8 bases between. This CDR3 has 14 amino acids. The CDR3 is CAISEAGYYNEQFF. In DNA, the CDR3 is TGTGCCATCAGTGAGGCCGGGTACTACAATGAGCAGTTCTTC.

The CDR3 is CASSLAGGDNTEAFF. The CDR3 region has the DNA TGTGCCAGCAGCTTAGCCGGGGGTGACAACACTGAAGCTTTCTTT. This sequence joins TRBV7-9 and TRBJ1-1, with TRBD1 as a possible D gene (5 bases). V was trimmed by 0 bases and J by 2 bases, leaving 10 bases between them. The germline V gene has CDR1 SEHNR and CDR2 FQNEAQ (reference sequence). There are 15 residues in the CDR3.

The chain recombines TRBV5-1 with TRBJ1-1, with D possibly TRBD1 on 6 matching bases. Germline V gives CDR1 SGHRS, CDR2 YFSETQ. The CDR3 is 15 amino acids. V dropped 0 bases and J dropped 0 bases, with 9 bases sitting between them. CDR3 protein: CASSLGTVMNTEAFF. The DNA for the CDR3 is TGCGCCAGCAGCTTGGGGACAGTCATGAACACTGAAGCTTTCTTT. The whole variable domain, filled in from reference TRBV5-1 and TRBJ1-1, reads KAGVTQTPRYLIKTRGQQVTLSCSPISGHRSVSWYQQTPGQGLQFLFEYFSETQRNKGNFPGRFSGRQFSNSRSEMNVSTLELGDSALYLCASSLGTVMNTEAFFGQGTRLTVV.

The chain couples TRBV5-4 to TRBJ2-1; maybe TRBD1 (6 bases). Germline V gene lookup returns CDR1 SGHNT and CDR2 YYREEE (reference sequence). The CDR3 runs 16 residues. V was cut by 1 base and J by 3 bases, with 14 bases left in between. CDR3 sequence (DNA): TGTGCCAGCAGCTTGTCGGCCAGGGGCGTCTACAATGAGCAGTTCTTC. The encoded protein is CASSLSARGVYNEQFF.

This clonotype was seen only a few times. The V gene is TRBV11-2, the J gene TRBJ1-4; a weak D match, TRBD1 (5 bases). V dropped 5 bases and J dropped 8 bases, with 15 bases sitting between them. The CDR3 runs 14 residues. Germline lookup yields CDR1 SGHAT and CDR2 FQNNGV. CDR3 sequence reads: CASSPGSGREKLFF. The CDR3 region has the DNA TGTGCCAGCAGCCCGGGGTCAGGGAGGGAAAAACTGTTTTTT.

V and J are TRBV6-5 and TRBJ2-5, with 7 bases fitting TRBD2. J lost 5 bases, V lost 2 bases, and 8 bases had no gene match. This CDR3 contains 15 residues. The germline V gene has CDR1 MNHEY and CDR2 SVGAGI. CDR3 sequence reads: CASSYTSGRGETQYF. CDR3 sequence (DNA): TGTGCCAGCAGTTACACCAGCGGGCGGGGGGAGACCCAGTACTTC.

A few counts support this clonotype. This sequence joins TRBV6-6 and TRBJ2-3; the match to TRBD2 covers 8 bases. CDR1 and CDR2 from the germline V gene are MNHNY and SVGAGI (reference sequence). Trimming removed 6 bases from V and 3 bases from J; junction bases left unmatched: 5. The CDR3 is 14 amino acids. CDR3 nucleotide sequence: TGTGCCAGCAGCGGGGGGGCGTGGACAGATACGCAGTATTTT. Its translation is CASSGGAWTDTQYF.

The chain combines TRBV7-9 with TRBJ2-5; D may match TRBD1 or TRBD2 (5 bases each). The V gene's germline CDR1 is SEHNR and CDR2 FQNEAQ (reference sequence). The V end lost 10 bases, the J end lost 0 bases, and 18 bases lay between the germline ends. This CDR3 has 15 residues. CDR3 coding DNA: TGTGCCACCTGCCAAGGCCGGGGCTACCAAGAGACCCAGTACTTC. Translated, it gives CATCQGRGYQETQYF.

The V call is TRBV7-6, the J call TRBJ2-1, with TRBD2 matching 9 bases. J gave up 3 bases and V 5 bases, and 8 bases lay outside the gene matches. This CDR3 region has 16 residues. Germline assignment: CDR1 SGHVS and CDR2 FNYEAQ. This CDR3 is CASSPTPAGGYNEQFF. Written as DNA, the CDR3 is TGTGCCAGCAGCCCTACCCCAGCGGGGGGCTACAATGAGCAGTTCTTC. Using reference TRBV7-6 and TRBJ2-1 for the parts outside the CDR3, the full variable domain is GAGVSQSPRYKVTKRGQDVALRCDPISGHVSLYWYRQALGQGPEFLTYFNYEAQQDKSGLPNDRFSAERPEGSISTLTIQRTEQRDSAMYRCASSPTPAGGYNEQFFGPGTRLTVL.

The chain recombines TRBV6-5 with TRBJ2-5, with 13 bases aligning to TRBD2. Germline CDR1 reads MNHEY; CDR2 reads SVGAGI. J lost 5 bases, V lost 6 bases, and 9 bases had no gene match. This CDR3 comprises 16 residues. The CDR3 loop is CASSPTSGRAGETQYF. The CDR3 coding sequence is TGTGCCAGCAGCCCTACTAGCGGGAGGGCCGGGGAGACCCAGTACTTC.

V is TRBV11-3 and J is TRBJ2-1; D gene ambiguous. CDR3 length: 13 amino acids. Trimming shortened V by 5 bases and J by 5 bases, and 10 bases separated the two germline ends. Germline CDR1 SGHNT, CDR2 YENEEA. CDR3 residues: CASSAAPNNEQFF. The CDR3 bases are TGTGCCAGCAGCGCAGCCCCTAACAATGAGCAGTTCTTC.

V gene TRBV12-3 or TRBV12-4 combines with J gene TRBJ2-7; weak D call: TRBD2 (6 bases). Trimming took 3 bases from V and 4 from J, leaving 10 bases between them. There are 13 residues in the CDR3. In nucleotides, the CDR3 is TGTGCCAGCAGTTTTAGCGGAACTTACGAGCAGTACTTC. Its protein product is CASSFSGTYEQYF.

J is TRBJ1-5 and V is TRBV7-3, with 7 bases lining up with TRBD1. The V gene end was trimmed by 2 bases and the J gene end by 4 bases; junction bases not matched to a gene: 20. The CDR3 is 20 amino acids. The germline CDR1 and CDR2 sequences are SGHTA and FQGTGA. The chain's CDR3 is CASSLWAKGQSKYINQPQHF. CDR3 DNA sequence: TGTGCCAGCAGCTTATGGGCCAAGGGACAGTCGAAGTATATTAATCAGCCCCAGCATTTT.